This is a list of T cell receptor beta chains from one sample in a study of blood T cell repertoires in COVID-19. Method: immunoSEQ multiplex PCR; TCRdb's copy keeps in-frame clones and lacks some. The sample has over 200,000 clones, roughly 80% seen once. Source material: peripheral blood. The source is an older woman with active or convalescent COVID-19. Both conserved end residues are part of each CDR3. Each record gives: D gene, clone size, V gene, J gene, CDR3 protein, CDR3 DNA. D genes are given only for firm matches. Where a row states a size, it is once, few, many or the class of an expanded clone; other rows omit it.

.	.	TRBV6-5	TRBJ2-7	CASRVRQGGEQYF	TGTGCCAGCAGGGTACGACAGGGAGGCGAGCAGTACTTC
TRBD1	.	TRBV27	TRBJ2-1	CASKGTGLRGSSYNEQFF	TGTGCCAGCAAAGGGACAGGGCTACGGGGGAGCTCCTACAATGAGCAGTTCTTC
.	.	TRBV2	TRBJ1-5	CASTTEAASNQPQHF	TGTGCCAGCACCACGGAGGCGGCGAGCAATCAGCCCCAGCATTTT
.	.	TRBV9	TRBJ2-3	CASSSQGAADTQYF	TGTGCCAGCAGCAGTCAGGGCGCTGCCGATACGCAGTATTTT
TRBD1	.	TRBV12-3/TRBV12-4	TRBJ1-1	CASSLDRGTEAFF	TGTGCCAGCAGTTTGGACAGGGGCACTGAAGCTTTCTTT
.	.	TRBV30	TRBJ1-5	CAWGRGVGNQPQHF	TGTGCCTGGGGGAGAGGTGTGGGCAATCAGCCCCAGCATTTT
TRBD2	.	TRBV9	TRBJ2-1	CASSPGTSFHNEQFF	TGTGCCAGCAGCCCGGGGACTAGCTTCCACAATGAGCAGTTCTTC
.	.	TRBV7-2	TRBJ2-5	CASSTGTIKETQYF	TGTGCCAGCAGCACCGGGACAATCAAAGAGACCCAGTACTTC
TRBD1	.	TRBV29-1	TRBJ2-4	CSVGGTGLTIQYF	TGCAGCGTTGGGGGGACAGGGCTAACCATTCAGTACTTC
TRBD1	.	TRBV15	TRBJ2-7	CATSRDMDRAYEQYF	TGTGCCACCAGCAGAGATATGGACAGGGCCTACGAGCAGTACTTC
.	.	TRBV25-1	TRBJ2-2	CASYYPGELFF	TGTGCCAGCTATTATCCCGGGGAGCTGTTTTTT
.	.	TRBV7-9	TRBJ2-7	CASGPGVYEQYF	TGTGCCAGCGGTCCCGGGGTCTACGAGCAGTACTTC
.	.	TRBV6-5	TRBJ1-4	CAGSRGGNEKLFF	TGTGCCGGGTCTAGGGGGGGGAATGAAAAACTGTTTTTT
TRBD1	.	TRBV27	TRBJ1-2	CASSFTGETGYTF	TGTGCCAGCAGTTTCACAGGGGAGACTGGCTACACCTTC
.	.	TRBV6-1	TRBJ2-1	CASSEQPADNEQFF	TGTGCCAGCAGTGAACAACCCGCGGACAATGAGCAGTTCTTC
TRBD1	.	TRBV6-5	TRBJ1-2	CASSYTSGGSYYGYTF	TGTGCCAGCAGTTACACTTCAGGGGGCTCCTACTATGGCTACACCTTC
.	.	TRBV5-1	TRBJ1-4	CASSPTNSYEKLFF	TGCGCCAGCAGCCCCACCAACTCGTACGAAAAACTGTTTTTT
.	.	TRBV5-1	TRBJ2-2	CASSPSHGQGGTGELFF	TGCGCCAGCAGCCCCTCACATGGACAGGGAGGGACCGGGGAGCTGTTTTTT
.	.	TRBV7-9	TRBJ1-4	CASSQGYEKLFF	TGTGCCAGCAGCCAGGGGTATGAAAAACTGTTTTTT
.	.	TRBV11-2	TRBJ1-4	CASSLDLGGEKLFF	TGTGCCAGCAGCTTAGATCTCGGGGGTGAAAAACTGTTTTTT
TRBD1	.	TRBV27	TRBJ2-2	CASSPWGQGNTGELFF	TGTGCCAGCAGCCCTTGGGGACAGGGGAACACCGGGGAGCTGTTTTTT
TRBD1	once	TRBV2	TRBJ1-1	CASRADRDAEAFF	TGTGCCAGCAGAGCTGACAGGGACGCTGAAGCTTTCTTT
.	.	TRBV5-6	TRBJ1-1	CASSLAENTEAFF	TGTGCCAGCTCCCTGGCGGAGAACACTGAAGCTTTCTTT
TRBD1	.	TRBV3-1/TRBV3-2	TRBJ2-2	CASSNRQGRTGELFF	TGTGCCAGCAGCAACCGACAGGGGAGGACCGGGGAGCTGTTTTTT
.	.	TRBV4-2	TRBJ2-2	CASSPSTGRAGELFF	TGTGCCAGCAGCCCGTCGACAGGTCGGGCCGGGGAGCTGTTTTTT
.	.	TRBV6-1	TRBJ2-2	CASSEQVHTGELFF	TGTGCCAGCAGTGAGCAGGTACACACCGGGGAGCTGTTTTTT
.	.	TRBV30	TRBJ2-7	CAYRTVYEQYF	TGTGCCTACAGGACCGTCTACGAGCAGTACTTC
.	.	TRBV18	TRBJ1-2	CASSPLDKNYGYTF	TGTGCCAGCTCACCACTCGACAAGAACTATGGCTACACCTTC
.	.	TRBV6-5	TRBJ2-7	CASPSEGAGYEQYF	TGTGCCAGCCCCTCTGAGGGGGCGGGATACGAGCAGTACTTC
TRBD1	.	TRBV6-5	TRBJ1-5	CASNRGQFNQPQHF	TGTGCCAGCAACAGGGGGCAGTTTAATCAGCCCCAGCATTTT
.	.	TRBV5-1	TRBJ1-4	CASSVGNEKLFF	TGCGCCAGCAGCGTCGGTAATGAAAAACTGTTTTTT
.	.	TRBV4-3	TRBJ1-1	CASSLQVNTEAFF	TGCGCCAGCAGCCTACAGGTGAACACTGAAGCTTTCTTT
.	.	TRBV4-2	TRBJ2-7	CASSPGHEIYEQYF	TGTGCCAGCAGCCCGGGACACGAAATCTACGAGCAGTACTTC
TRBD2	.	TRBV5-4	TRBJ2-5	CASSLGGGQQETQYF	TGTGCCAGCAGCTTGGGCGGGGGGCAGCAAGAGACCCAGTACTTC
.	.	TRBV2	TRBJ2-1	CASREQGDSYNEQFF	TGTGCCAGCAGGGAGCAAGGAGACTCCTACAATGAGCAGTTCTTC
.	.	TRBV23-1	TRBJ1-5	CASGGPQNQPQHF	TGCGCCAGCGGGGGCCCCCAAAATCAGCCCCAGCATTTT
TRBD2	once	TRBV28	TRBJ2-1	CASSGTSGVSYNEQFF	TGTGCCAGCAGTGGGACTAGCGGGGTTTCCTACAATGAGCAGTTCTTC
TRBD1	.	TRBV5-1	TRBJ1-1	CASSLGDRGNEAFF	TGCGCCAGCAGCTTGGGGGACAGGGGTAATGAAGCTTTCTTT
.	.	TRBV18	TRBJ1-1	CASSPTGGEAFF	TGTGCCAGCTCACCAACGGGAGGTGAAGCTTTCTTT
.	.	TRBV19	TRBJ1-2	CASSIPSVLNYGYTF	TGTGCCAGTAGTATCCCCAGTGTCTTGAACTATGGCTACACCTTC
TRBD1	.	TRBV5-1	TRBJ1-1	CASSYGQDLEAFF	TGCGCCAGCAGCTACGGACAGGACTTAGAAGCTTTCTTT
.	.	TRBV28	TRBJ1-3	CASPYLGAKGNTIYF	TGTGCCAGTCCCTATTTGGGGGCGAAGGGAAACACCATATATTTT
TRBD1	once	TRBV6-2/TRBV6-3	TRBJ2-1	CASSDRAGNEQFF	TGTGCCAGCAGTGACAGGGCTGGCAATGAGCAGTTCTTC
.	.	TRBV11-2	TRBJ2-3	CASSLVFSDTQYF	TGTGCCAGCAGCTTAGTCTTCTCAGATACGCAGTATTTT
.	.	TRBV3-1/TRBV3-2	TRBJ2-7	CASSQDRAHQSYEQYF	TGTGCCAGCAGCCAAGATCGAGCCCACCAAAGCTACGAGCAGTACTTC
TRBD1	.	TRBV28	TRBJ2-5	CASSIDRGLETQYF	TGTGCCAGCAGTATCGACAGGGGGCTAGAGACCCAGTACTTC
TRBD1	once	TRBV18	TRBJ1-1	CASSPDRGKTEAFF	TGTGCCAGCTCACCAGACAGGGGAAAAACTGAAGCTTTCTTT
.	.	TRBV3-1/TRBV3-2	TRBJ2-1	CASSQVPLNEQFF	TGTGCCAGCAGCCAAGTTCCCCTCAATGAGCAGTTCTTC
TRBD2	.	TRBV11-2	TRBJ2-1	CASRLAGEQFF	TGTGCCAGCAGACTAGCGGGAGAGCAGTTCTTC
TRBD2	.	TRBV10-3	TRBJ2-7	CAISESTSGTYEQYF	TGTGCCATCAGTGAGTCGACTAGCGGGACCTACGAGCAGTACTTC
.	.	TRBV7-2	TRBJ2-3	CASSLVGTTDTQYF	TGTGCCAGCAGCTTAGTAGGGACTACAGATACGCAGTATTTT
.	.	TRBV2	TRBJ1-5	CACRRESNQPQHF	TGTGCCTGCAGGCGGGAGAGCAATCAGCCCCAGCATTTT
TRBD2	.	TRBV10-2	TRBJ2-3	CASSLLAGGADTQYF	TGCGCCAGCAGCTTACTAGCGGGAGGAGCAGATACGCAGTATTTT
.	.	TRBV27	TRBJ2-1	CASRPWSSYNEQFF	TGTGCCAGCAGACCCTGGAGCTCCTACAATGAGCAGTTCTTC
.	.	TRBV28	TRBJ2-3	CASSSAAGVDTQYF	TGTGCCAGCAGTTCAGCCGCCGGGGTAGATACGCAGTATTTT
TRBD1	.	TRBV19	TRBJ1-5	CASRGQGNQPQHF	TGTGCCAGTAGGGGACAGGGTAATCAGCCCCAGCATTTT
.	.	TRBV5-1	TRBJ1-3	CASSLEATGNTIYF	TGCGCCAGCAGCTTGGAAGCCACTGGAAACACCATATATTTT
TRBD1	.	TRBV6-5	TRBJ2-5	CASSYRPGQVETQYF	TGTGCCAGCAGTTACCGCCCCGGACAGGTTGAGACCCAGTACTTC